The 25 T cell receptor beta chains below all came from one sample that was sequenced in a study of CD8 T cells in ankylosing spondylitis. General study findings and limits: The study identified a TCR beta motif of fewer than 10 highly homologous variants that appeared characteristic of ankylosing spondylitis blood.

TCRdb re-called the 5' RACE reads through MiXCR, storing one row per CDR3 protein. Found here are roughly 370,000 distinct CDR3 sequences, about a fifth of them singletons; the top ten hold around 16%. Their recognized antigens are unknown. The sample consisted of blood, either unsorted or a sorted T cell fraction (not recorded which). All receptors come from a male donor with ankylosing spondylitis.

This clonotype turned up a few times. The chain combines TRBV3-1 with TRBJ2-5; 11 positions match TRBD2. V was pared by 4 bases and J by 2 bases, with 6 bases of the junction left unmatched. Germline values: CDR1 LGHDT, CDR2 YNNKEL (reference sequence). The CDR3 is made up of 16 amino acids. CDR3 amino acids: CASSRRLAGSQETQYF. CDR3 DNA sequence: TGTGCCAGCAGCCGACGACTAGCGGGAAGTCAAGAGACCCAGTACTTC.

V usage is TRBV5-1 and J usage is TRBJ1-1; 8 bases are a match to TRBD1. Per the germline V gene, CDR1 is SGHRS and CDR2 is YFSETQ. The CDR3 has 14 residues. V was pared by 4 bases and J by 4 bases, with 6 bases of the junction left unmatched. CDR3 DNA: TGCGCCAGCAGCGCGAACAGGGGGTCCACTGAAGCTTTCTTT. Translation gives CASSANRGSTEAFF.

This clonotype was counted between two and nine times. V gene TRBV5-1 combines with J gene TRBJ2-7; the D call may be TRBD1 or TRBD2 (6 bases each). Trimming removed 5 bases from V and 6 bases from J, with 15 bases in between. The CDR3 spans 13 residues. Germline CDR1 is SGHRS and CDR2 is YFSETQ. CDR3 sequence reads: CASSRGEPLEQYF. For the CDR3, the DNA is TGCGCCAGCAGTAGGGGGGAGCCCCTCGAGCAGTACTTC. Filled out from reference TRBV5-1 and TRBJ2-7, the complete variable domain reads KAGVTQTPRYLIKTRGQQVTLSCSPISGHRSVSWYQQTPGQGLQFLFEYFSETQRNKGNFPGRFSGRQFSNSRSEMNVSTLELGDSALYLCASSRGEPLEQYFGPGTRLTVT.

A few counts support this clonotype. V gene TRBV13 combines with J gene TRBJ2-5; maybe TRBD2 (6 bases). This CDR3 has 16 residues. CDR1 is PRHDT and CDR2 is FYEKMQ in the germline V gene (reference sequence). Between the trimmed V and J ends, which lost 5 bases and 5 bases, there was a span of 21 bases. DNA of the CDR3: TGTGCCAGCAGCCCACCCTGGGGGGAGATCTTGGAGACCCAGTACTTC. Translated: CASSPPWGEILETQYF. The complete variable domain, with remaining parts taken from reference TRBV13 and TRBJ2-5, reads AAGVIQSPRHLIKEKRETATLKCYPIPRHDTVYWYQQGPGQDPQFLISFYEKMQSDKGSIPDRFSAQQFSDYHSELNMSSLELGDSALYFCASSPPWGEILETQYFGPGTRLLVL.

The CDR3 nucleotides read TGTGCCAGCAGTTTTGGGGCTAGCGGGAGTAGTGAGACCCAGTACTTC. This encodes CASSFGASGSSETQYF. The chain joins TRBV12-3 or TRBV12-4 to TRBJ2-5; 10 positions match TRBD2. V dropped 3 bases and J dropped 5; count of bases not matched to a gene: 9. The CDR3 is 16 residues long.

This clonotype was counted many times. The genes are TRBV5-1 and TRBJ2-7; 9 bases are a match to TRBD1. CDR3 size: 16 residues. The ends lost 0 bases at V and 3 bases at J; junction bases unmatched: 7. Germline V gene lookup returns CDR1 SGHRS and CDR2 YFSETQ. The CDR3 region is CASSLEGGTGLYEQYF. DNA for the CDR3: TGCGCCAGCAGCTTGGAGGGGGGGACAGGGCTCTACGAGCAGTACTTC.

The table lists this clonotype with a few counts. The genes are TRBV5-1 and TRBJ2-2, with 11 bases aligning to TRBD2. The germline CDR1 and CDR2 sequences are SGHRS and YFSETQ. V was clipped by 4 bases and J by 2 bases; unmatched bases: 10. This CDR3 has 18 residues. CDR3: CASSRRGTSGINTGELFF. CDR3 coding DNA: TGCGCCAGCAGCCGACGAGGGACTAGCGGCATCAACACCGGGGAGCTGTTTTTT.

This clonotype was counted only a few times. The CDR3: CASSIGDRAYEQYF. The CDR3, as DNA: TGTGCCAGCAGCATAGGGGACAGGGCCTACGAGCAGTACTTC. This chain connects TRBV7-6 to TRBJ2-7, with 9 positions matching TRBD1. Germline V CDR1 and CDR2: SGHVS, FNYEAQ. With 5 bases clipped from V and 2 bases from J, the junction kept 4 bases outside the gene matches. There are 14 residues in the CDR3.

This chain connects TRBV29-1 to TRBJ2-5, with a possible D match to TRBD2 (5 bases). Trimming stripped 4 bases from V and 2 bases from J, with 8 bases between. From germline, CDR1 is SQVTM and CDR2 ANQGSEA. CDR3 size: 12 residues. This CDR3 reads CSVGGLQETQYF. CDR3 nucleotides: TGCAGCGTTGGAGGGTTACAAGAGACCCAGTACTTC.

This clonotype appeared a few times. The chain links TRBV11-3 to TRBJ2-1; 7 bases are a match to TRBD2. CDR1 is SGHNT and CDR2 is YENEEA in the germline V gene. This CDR3 has 15 residues. Unmatched junction bases numbered 7, after V lost 3 bases and J lost 5 bases. Here the CDR3 reads CASSFGLAVDNEQFF. The CDR3 nucleotides are TGTGCCAGCAGCTTTGGCCTAGCGGTAGACAATGAGCAGTTCTTC.

This clonotype was recorded many times. This chain joins TRBV5-1 and TRBJ1-1, with D possibly matching TRBD1 (5 bases). Germline V gene lookup returns CDR1 SGHRS and CDR2 YFSETQ. V lost 4 bases to trimming and J lost 4 bases, with 17 bases between them. The CDR3 extends over 15 amino acids. The CDR3 nucleotides read TGCGCCAGCAGCCTTTTTGCGGGGGTTCTCACTGAAGCTTTCTTT. It specifies CASSLFAGVLTEAFF. Complete variable domain (other parts from reference TRBV5-1 and TRBJ1-1): KAGVTQTPRYLIKTRGQQVTLSCSPISGHRSVSWYQQTPGQGLQFLFEYFSETQRNKGNFPGRFSGRQFSNSRSEMNVSTLELGDSALYLCASSLFAGVLTEAFFGQGTRLTVV.

This clonotype has a handful of counts. The chain employs TRBV20-1 and TRBJ2-7; 8 nucleotides line up with TRBD2. Germline assignment: CDR1 DFQATT and CDR2 SNEGSKA (reference sequence). The ends lost 2 bases at V and 6 bases at J; junction bases unmatched: 3. CDR3 length equals 12 residues. The CDR3 loop reads CSARPGGTEQYF. The CDR3 nucleotides are TGCAGTGCTAGACCGGGAGGGACCGAGCAGTACTTC.

A few counts support this clonotype. V is TRBV6-1 and J is TRBJ1-5; D ambiguous. Germline V lookup: CDR1 MNHNS, CDR2 SASEGT. The CDR3 is made up of 13 amino acids. The ends were cut back, 6 bases at V and 0 bases at J, with 6 bases in the middle. CDR3 in DNA: TGTGCCAGCAGGCCATATAGCAATCAGCCCCAGCATTTT. Its protein product is CASRPYSNQPQHF.

This clonotype was observed a few times. The chain has TRBV29-1 and TRBJ1-1; 7 bases fit TRBD1. Per germline, CDR1 SQVTM and CDR2 ANQGSEA. The trim removed 5 bases at V and 1 base at J, leaving 4 bases unmatched. The CDR3 extends over 13 amino acids. The CDR3 loop reads CSVSAGGNTEAFF. In DNA, the CDR3 is TGCAGCGTTTCGGCAGGGGGGAACACTGAAGCTTTCTTT.

This clonotype was counted between two and nine times. The V gene is TRBV21-1, the J gene TRBJ1-4; the DNA was not compared with TRBD1, the D call given in the table. TRBV21-1 is noted as a pseudogene. The CDR3 is 21 amino acids. Here the CDR3 reads CASSKPPFKSKAGQRNEKLFF. As DNA, the CDR3 is TGTGCCAGCAGCAAACCACCGTTTAAAAGCAAAGCGGGACAGAGAAATGAAAAACTGTTTTTT.

This clonotype has only a few counts. This chain uses TRBV20-1 with TRBJ1-4; 7 positions agree with TRBD1. CDR3 length: 15 residues. Trimming took 4 bases from V and 7 from J; bases not matched to a gene: 12. Germline CDR1 DFQATT, CDR2 SNEGSKA (reference sequence). CDR3 loop: CSAITQGRAPEKLFF. The DNA of the CDR3 is TGCAGTGCTATCACACAGGGGCGAGCCCCTGAAAAACTGTTTTTT.

This clonotype was seen only a few times. The genes are TRBV12-3 or TRBV12-4 and TRBJ2-2, with D possibly TRBD1 on 6 matching bases. V was clipped by 5 bases and J by 0 bases, with 16 bases between them. CDR3 length equals 17 residues. The CDR3 coding sequence is TGTGCCAGCAGTCCACGACGGCAGGGGCCGAACACCGGGGAGCTGTTTTTT. Amino acid sequence: CASSPRRQGPNTGELFF.

This clonotype was seen a handful of times. CDR3 in amino acids: CASSLVRVITGELFF. CDR3 DNA: TGCGCCAGCAGCTTGGTCAGGGTGATAACCGGGGAGCTGTTTTTT. This chain joins TRBV5-1 and TRBJ2-2; D may be TRBD1 (5 bases). This CDR3 has 15 residues. In germline, CDR1 is SGHRS, CDR2 YFSETQ. The germline V and J ends were trimmed by 0 bases and 5 bases, with 11 bases remaining between them. The entire variable domain, with the rest obtained from reference TRBV5-1 and TRBJ2-2, is as follows: KAGVTQTPRYLIKTRGQQVTLSCSPISGHRSVSWYQQTPGQGLQFLFEYFSETQRNKGNFPGRFSGRQFSNSRSEMNVSTLELGDSALYLCASSLVRVITGELFFGEGSRLTVL.

V gene TRBV11-3 combines with J gene TRBJ2-6; maybe TRBD2 (7 bases). The V end lost 4 bases, the J end lost 2 bases, and 15 bases lay between the germline ends. The germline gives CDR1 SGHNT, CDR2 YENEEA. This CDR3 region has 17 residues. CDR3 nucleotides: TGTGCCAGCAGCTCACAGGGAGGGACAACTGGGGCCAACGTCCTGACTTTC. Protein product: CASSSQGGTTGANVLTF.

Here the CDR3 reads CASSQLPPYGELFF. CDR3 in DNA: TGTGCCAGCAGCCAATTGCCTCCCTACGGGGAGCTGTTTTTT. The rearrangement uses TRBV14 and TRBJ2-2; the D is unclear. Trimming took 2 bases from V and 7 from J, leaving 11 bases between them. CDR1 is SGHDN and CDR2 is FVKESK in the germline V gene. The length of the CDR3 is 14 residues.

The rearrangement links TRBV7-8 to TRBJ1-1, with a weak D call TRBD1 (5 bases). Deletions cut 3 bases from V and 5 bases from J, with 19 bases between. The germline gives CDR1 SGHVS, CDR2 FQNEAQ. The CDR3 sequence is 16 residues long. The DNA of the CDR3 is TGTGCCAGCAGCTTCACCGGGACGGGGAGTTGGACTGAAGCTTTCTTT. Its protein is CASSFTGTGSWTEAFF.

The chain has TRBV20-1 and TRBJ1-5, with D maybe TRBD1 (5 bases). The V end was cut by 6 bases, the J end by 2 bases, with 23 bases between. Germline assignment: CDR1 DFQATT and CDR2 SNEGSKA (reference sequence). The CDR3 spans 17 residues. The CDR3 protein is CSAPSPAGTLRNQPQHF. The CDR3 DNA sequence: TGCAGTGCCCCCTCTCCGGCCGGGACGCTTCGCAATCAGCCCCAGCATTTT.

The J gene is TRBJ2-6, the V gene TRBV20-1, with 8 bases identical to TRBD1. Germline CDR1 is DFQATT and CDR2 is SNEGSKA (reference sequence). With 0 bases clipped from V and 2 bases from J, the junction kept 9 bases outside the gene matches. The CDR3 length is 18 residues. In DNA form, the CDR3 reads TGCAGTGCTAGAGATCAGCGCACAGGGGGTACTGGGGCCAACGTCCTGACTTTC. Translating gives CSARDQRTGGTGANVLTF.

The CDR3 loop is CASSSLAGPNTGELFF. In DNA form, the CDR3 reads TGCGCCAGCAGCTCGCTAGCGGGTCCGAACACCGGGGAGCTGTTTTTT. The chain carries TRBV5-1 and TRBJ2-2; 8 positions agree with TRBD2. Germline V gene lookup returns CDR1 SGHRS and CDR2 YFSETQ. The CDR3 spans 16 residues. The ends lost 3 bases at V and 0 bases at J; junction bases unmatched: 4.

The rearrangement links TRBV28 to TRBJ2-4; D is unclear. Germline V lookup: CDR1 MDHEN, CDR2 SYDVKM. Trimming took off 8 bases at V and 0 bases at J, with 11 bases between the two ends. This CDR3 spans 14 amino acids. The CDR3 loop reads CASRDQIAKNIQYF. Here the CDR3 DNA reads TGTGCCAGCCGAGACCAGATAGCCAAAAACATTCAGTACTTC.